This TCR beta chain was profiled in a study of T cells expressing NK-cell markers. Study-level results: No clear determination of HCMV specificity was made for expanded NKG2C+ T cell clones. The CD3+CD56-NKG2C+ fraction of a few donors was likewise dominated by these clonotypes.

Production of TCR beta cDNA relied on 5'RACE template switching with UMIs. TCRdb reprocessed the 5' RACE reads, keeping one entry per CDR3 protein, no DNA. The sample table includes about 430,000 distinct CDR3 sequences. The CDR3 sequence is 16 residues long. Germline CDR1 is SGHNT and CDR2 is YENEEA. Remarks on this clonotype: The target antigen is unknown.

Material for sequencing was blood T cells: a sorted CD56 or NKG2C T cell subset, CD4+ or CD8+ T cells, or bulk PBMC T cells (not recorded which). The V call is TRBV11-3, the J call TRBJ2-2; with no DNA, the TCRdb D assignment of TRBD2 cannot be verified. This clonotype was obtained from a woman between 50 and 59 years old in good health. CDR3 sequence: CASSSQTSGLTGELFF.